Listed here is a single TCR beta chain. The source of the sample is a study of PD-1 blockade in classical Hodgkin lymphoma. V gave up 5 bases and J gave up 2 bases, with 7 bases separating them. Germline V CDR1 and CDR2: SGHVS, FQNEAQ. The CDR3 is 13 residues long. The protocol was immunoSEQ multiplex PCR, while the TCRdb copy is restricted to in-frame clones and leaves out a portion. The sample includes 30,000 to 40,000 clones, more than 85% of them seen just once. The time point here: newly diagnosed, previously untreated cHL patient sample. Researchers used magnetic negative selection to pull out pure CD4+ T cells from thawed PBMCs.

Sequenced material: CD4+ T cells from blood. V usage is TRBV7-8 and J usage is TRBJ1-5; TRBD1 might be the D (5 bases). The clonotype was recovered from a human donor with classical Hodgkin lymphoma. In DNA form, the CDR3 reads TGTGCCAGCAGCCGGGACCGCAATCAGCCCCAGCATTTT. Encoded protein: CASSRDRNQPQHF.